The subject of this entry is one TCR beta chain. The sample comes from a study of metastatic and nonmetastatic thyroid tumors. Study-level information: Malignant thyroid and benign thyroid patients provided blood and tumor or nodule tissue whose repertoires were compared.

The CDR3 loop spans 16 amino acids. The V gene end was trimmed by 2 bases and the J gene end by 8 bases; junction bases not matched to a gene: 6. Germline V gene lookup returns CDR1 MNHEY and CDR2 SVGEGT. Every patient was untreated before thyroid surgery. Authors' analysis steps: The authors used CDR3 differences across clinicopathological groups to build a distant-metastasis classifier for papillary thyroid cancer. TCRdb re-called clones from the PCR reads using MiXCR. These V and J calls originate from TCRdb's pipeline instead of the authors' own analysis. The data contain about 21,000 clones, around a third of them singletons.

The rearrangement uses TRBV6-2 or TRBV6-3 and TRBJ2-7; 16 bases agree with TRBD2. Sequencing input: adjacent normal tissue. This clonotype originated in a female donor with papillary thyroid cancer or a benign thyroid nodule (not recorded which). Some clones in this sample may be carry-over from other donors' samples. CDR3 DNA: TGTGCCAGCAGTTACGGGACTAGCGGGGGGGTCGTCAAGCAGTACTTC. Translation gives CASSYGTSGGVVKQYF.